This T cell receptor beta chain was identified in a study of blood T cell repertoires in COVID-19. Whole-study context: There were acute and convalescent COVID-19 samples, and they came from the United States, Italy and Spain. T cells, B-cell-depleted T cells, or PBMCs supplied cDNA or gDNA.

Study processing details: Reference gene primer amplification gave estimated nucleated cell counts. TCRdb keeps only in-frame clones here, not all; method: immunoSEQ multiplex PCR. V and J calls and clone size are those listed in that table; D and trimming were worked out from the DNA. The sample lists 90,000 to 130,000 clones, roughly 85% occurring once. The V segment lost 5 bases and the J segment 0 bases; nucleotides outside the gene matches: 3. CDR1 and CDR2 from the germline V gene are SEHNR and FQNEAQ (reference sequence). The CDR3 consists of 14 residues. The J gene is TRBJ2-7, the V gene TRBV7-9, with 8 bases matching TRBD2. This TCR was sampled from a woman older than 75 with active or convalescent COVID-19. The source material was peripheral blood. CDR3 in amino acids: CASSLTSGSYEQYF. The DNA for the CDR3 is TGTGCCAGCAGCCTTACTAGCGGCTCCTACGAGCAGTACTTC.